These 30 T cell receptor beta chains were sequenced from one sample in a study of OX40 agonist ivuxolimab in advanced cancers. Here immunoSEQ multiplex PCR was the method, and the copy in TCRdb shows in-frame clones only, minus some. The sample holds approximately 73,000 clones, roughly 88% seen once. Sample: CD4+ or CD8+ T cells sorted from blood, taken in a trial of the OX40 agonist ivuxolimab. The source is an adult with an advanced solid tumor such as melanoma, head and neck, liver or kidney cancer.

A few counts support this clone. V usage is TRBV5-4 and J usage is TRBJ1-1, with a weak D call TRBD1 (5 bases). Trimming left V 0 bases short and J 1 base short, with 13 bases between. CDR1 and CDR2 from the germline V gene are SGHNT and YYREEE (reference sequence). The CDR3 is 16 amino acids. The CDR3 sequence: CASSLVRGGSNTEAFF. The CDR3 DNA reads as TGTGCCAGCAGCTTGGTACGGGGGGGGTCGAACACTGAAGCTTTCTTT.

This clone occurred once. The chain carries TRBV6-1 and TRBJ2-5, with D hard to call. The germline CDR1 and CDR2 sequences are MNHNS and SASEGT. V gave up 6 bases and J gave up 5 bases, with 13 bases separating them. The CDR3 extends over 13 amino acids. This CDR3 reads CASRDHSQETQYF. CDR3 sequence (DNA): TGTGCCAGCAGGGACCACAGCCAGGAGACCCAGTACTTC.

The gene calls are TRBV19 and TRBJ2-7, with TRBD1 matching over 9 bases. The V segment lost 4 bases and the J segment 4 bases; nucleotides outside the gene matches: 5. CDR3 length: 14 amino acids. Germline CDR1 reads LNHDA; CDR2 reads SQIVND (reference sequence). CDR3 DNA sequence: TGTGCCAGTAGTAGGGGACAGGGAGCGTACGAGCAGTACTTC. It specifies CASSRGQGAYEQYF.

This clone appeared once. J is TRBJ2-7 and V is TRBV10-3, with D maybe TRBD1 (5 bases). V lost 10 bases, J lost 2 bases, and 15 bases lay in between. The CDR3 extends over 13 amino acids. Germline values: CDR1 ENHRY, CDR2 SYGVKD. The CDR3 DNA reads TGTGCCAGCGCAGGACACGAGACCTACGAGCAGTACTTC. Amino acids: CASAGHETYEQYF.

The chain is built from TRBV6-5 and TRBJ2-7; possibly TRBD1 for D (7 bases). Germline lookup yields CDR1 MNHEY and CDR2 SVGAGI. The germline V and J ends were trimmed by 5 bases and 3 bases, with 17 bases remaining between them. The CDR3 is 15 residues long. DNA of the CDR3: TGTGCCAGCAGTCCAACGGCGGGACAGCACTACGAGCAGTACTTC. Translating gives CASSPTAGQHYEQYF.

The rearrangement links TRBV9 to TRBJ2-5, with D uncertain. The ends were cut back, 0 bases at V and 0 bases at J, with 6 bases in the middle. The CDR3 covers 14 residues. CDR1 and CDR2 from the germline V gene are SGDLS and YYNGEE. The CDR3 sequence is CASSVGPYQETQYF. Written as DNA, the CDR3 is TGTGCCAGCAGCGTAGGGCCGTACCAAGAGACCCAGTACTTC.

The CDR3 nucleotides are TGTGCCAGCAGTGAAGTGGGCAGACTGAGCCAGCCCCAGCATTTT. The encoded protein is CASSEVGRLSQPQHF. The chain employs TRBV6-1 and TRBJ1-5; D is unresolved. Trimming pared 1 base from V and 7 bases from J, leaving 14 bases between. Germline assignment: CDR1 MNHNS and CDR2 SASEGT. The CDR3 has 15 amino acids.

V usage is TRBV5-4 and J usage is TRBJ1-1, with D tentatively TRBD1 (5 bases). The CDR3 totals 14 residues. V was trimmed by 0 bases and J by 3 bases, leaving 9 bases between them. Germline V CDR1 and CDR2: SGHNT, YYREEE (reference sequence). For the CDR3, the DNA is TGTGCCAGCAGCTTGGCTGGGGGGGACACTGAAGCTTTCTTT. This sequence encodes CASSLAGGDTEAFF.

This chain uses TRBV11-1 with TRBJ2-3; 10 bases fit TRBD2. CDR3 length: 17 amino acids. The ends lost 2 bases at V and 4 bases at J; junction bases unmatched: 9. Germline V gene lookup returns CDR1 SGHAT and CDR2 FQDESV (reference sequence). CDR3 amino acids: CASSLTRASGGPDTQYF. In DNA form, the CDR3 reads TGTGCCAGCAGCTTAACCAGGGCTAGCGGGGGACCAGATACGCAGTATTTT. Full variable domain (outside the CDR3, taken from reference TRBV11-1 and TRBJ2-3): EAEVAQSPRYKITEKSQAVAFWCDPISGHATLYWYRQILGQGPELLVQFQDESVVDDSQLPKDRFSAERLKGVDSTLKIQPAELGDSAMYLCASSLTRASGGPDTQYFGPGTRLTVL.

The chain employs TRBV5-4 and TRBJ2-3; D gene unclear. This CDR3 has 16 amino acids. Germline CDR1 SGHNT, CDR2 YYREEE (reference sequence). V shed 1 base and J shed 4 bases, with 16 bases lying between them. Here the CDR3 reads CASSLSIGLTSDTQYF. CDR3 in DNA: TGTGCCAGCAGCTTGTCCATCGGCCTTACGTCAGATACGCAGTATTTT.

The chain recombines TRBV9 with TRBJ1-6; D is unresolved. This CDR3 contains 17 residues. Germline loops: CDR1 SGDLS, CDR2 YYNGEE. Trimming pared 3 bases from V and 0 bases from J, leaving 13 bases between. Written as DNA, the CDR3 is TGTGCCAGCAGCGACAAAAACACGTTCTCCTATAATTCACCCCTCCACTTT. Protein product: CASSDKNTFSYNSPLHF.

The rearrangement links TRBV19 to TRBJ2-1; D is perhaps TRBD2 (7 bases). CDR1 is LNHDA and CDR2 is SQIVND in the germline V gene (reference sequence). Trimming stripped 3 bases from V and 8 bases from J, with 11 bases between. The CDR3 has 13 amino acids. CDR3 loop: CASSMGRGDEQFF. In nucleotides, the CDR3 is TGTGCCAGTAGTATGGGGAGGGGGGATGAGCAGTTCTTC.

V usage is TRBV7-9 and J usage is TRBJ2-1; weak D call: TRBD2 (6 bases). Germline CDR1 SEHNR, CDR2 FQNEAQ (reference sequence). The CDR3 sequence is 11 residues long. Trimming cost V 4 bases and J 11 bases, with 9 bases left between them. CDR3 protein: CASSSGVQQFF. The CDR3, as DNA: TGTGCCAGCAGCTCGGGGGTACAGCAGTTCTTC.

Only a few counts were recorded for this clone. The CDR3 region has the DNA TGTGCCAGCAGCGTAGCTCCGGAGACTGAAGCTTTCTTT. It encodes CASSVAPETEAFF. This sequence joins TRBV9 and TRBJ1-1; D gene unclear. V lost 0 bases, J lost 5 bases, and 8 bases lay in between. The CDR3 totals 13 residues. Germline V lookup: CDR1 SGDLS, CDR2 YYNGEE. The full variable domain, in which reference TRBV9 and TRBJ1-1 provide the parts outside the CDR3, is DSGVTQTPKHLITATGQRVTLRCSPRSGDLSVYWYQQSLDQGLQFLIQYYNGEERAKGNILERFSAQQFPDLHSELNLSSLELGDSALYFCASSVAPETEAFFGQGTRLTVV.

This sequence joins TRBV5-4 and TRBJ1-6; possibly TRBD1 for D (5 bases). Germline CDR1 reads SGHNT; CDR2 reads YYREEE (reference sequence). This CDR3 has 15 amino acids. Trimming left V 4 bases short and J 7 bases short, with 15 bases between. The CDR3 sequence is CASSQVRGMNSPLHF. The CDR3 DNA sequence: TGTGCCAGCAGCCAAGTGCGGGGGATGAATTCACCCCTCCACTTT.

The DNA of the CDR3 is TGCGCCAGCAGCCCTCGGACGGACGTACAGAGGGAGCTGTTTTTT. Protein: CASSPRTDVQRELFF. The chain is built from TRBV5-1 and TRBJ2-2; D ambiguous. Looked up from germline, CDR1 is SGHRS and CDR2 is YFSETQ. V was pared by 4 bases and J by 9 bases, with 19 bases between. CDR3 length equals 15 residues.

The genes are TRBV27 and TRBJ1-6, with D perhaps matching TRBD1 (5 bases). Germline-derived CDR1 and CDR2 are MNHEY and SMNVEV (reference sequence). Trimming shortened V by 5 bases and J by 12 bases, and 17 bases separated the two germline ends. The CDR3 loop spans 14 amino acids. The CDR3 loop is CASSDGTPIRPLHF. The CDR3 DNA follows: TGTGCCAGCAGTGACGGGACTCCGATAAGACCCCTCCACTTT.

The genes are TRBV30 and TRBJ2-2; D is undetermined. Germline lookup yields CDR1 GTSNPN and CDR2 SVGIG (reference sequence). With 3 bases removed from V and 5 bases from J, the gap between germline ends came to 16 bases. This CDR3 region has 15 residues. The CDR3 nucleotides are TGTGCCTGGAGAGTCAAGGGAATAAGGACCGGGGAGCTGTTTTTT. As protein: CAWRVKGIRTGELFF. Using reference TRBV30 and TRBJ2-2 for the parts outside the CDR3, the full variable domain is SQTIHQWPATLVQPVGSPLSLECTVEGTSNPNLYWYRQAAGRGLQLLFYSVGIGQISSEVPQNLSASRPQDRQFILSSKKLLLSDSGFYLCAWRVKGIRTGELFFGEGSRLTVL.

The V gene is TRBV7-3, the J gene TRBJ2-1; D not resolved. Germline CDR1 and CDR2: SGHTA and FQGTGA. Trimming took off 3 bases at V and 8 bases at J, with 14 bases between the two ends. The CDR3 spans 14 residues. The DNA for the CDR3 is TGTGCCAGCAGCTTCAGGACCCGAGAGGATGAGCAGTTCTTC. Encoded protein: CASSFRTREDEQFF.

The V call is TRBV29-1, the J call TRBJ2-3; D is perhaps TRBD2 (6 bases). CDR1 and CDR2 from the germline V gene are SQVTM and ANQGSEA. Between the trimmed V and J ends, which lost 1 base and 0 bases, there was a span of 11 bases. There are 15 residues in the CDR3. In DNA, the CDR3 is TGCAGCGTTGAAGGTGGGGGGATCAGCACAGATACGCAGTATTTT. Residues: CSVEGGGISTDTQYF.

CDR3 protein: CASSYGSGYSNQPQHF. The CDR3 DNA reads as TGTGCCAGCAGTTACGGAAGCGGATATAGCAATCAGCCCCAGCATTTT. The rearrangement uses TRBV6-6 and TRBJ1-5; D is ambiguous. Per germline, CDR1 MNHNY and CDR2 SVGAGI (reference sequence). Trimming cost V 2 bases and J 0 bases, with 11 bases left between them. This CDR3 region has 16 residues.

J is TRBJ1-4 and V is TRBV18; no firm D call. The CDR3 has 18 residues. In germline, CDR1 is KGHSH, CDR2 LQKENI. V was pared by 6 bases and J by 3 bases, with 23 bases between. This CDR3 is CASSGGLRPGGANEKLFF. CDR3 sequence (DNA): TGTGCCAGCTCCGGTGGGTTGAGGCCGGGAGGCGCTAATGAAAAACTGTTTTTT. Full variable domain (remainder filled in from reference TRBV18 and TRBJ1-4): NAGVMQNPRHLVRRRGQEARLRCSPMKGHSHVYWYRQLPEEGLKFMVYLQKENIIDESGMPKERFSAEFPKEGPSILRIQQVVRGDSAAYFCASSGGLRPGGANEKLFFGSGTQLSVL.

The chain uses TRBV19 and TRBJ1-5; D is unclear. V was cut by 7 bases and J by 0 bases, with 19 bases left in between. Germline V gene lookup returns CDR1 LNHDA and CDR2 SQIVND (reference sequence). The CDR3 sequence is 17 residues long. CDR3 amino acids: CASTGEGRGDSNQPQHF. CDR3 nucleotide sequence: TGTGCCAGTACCGGGGAAGGGAGAGGCGATAGCAATCAGCCCCAGCATTTT.

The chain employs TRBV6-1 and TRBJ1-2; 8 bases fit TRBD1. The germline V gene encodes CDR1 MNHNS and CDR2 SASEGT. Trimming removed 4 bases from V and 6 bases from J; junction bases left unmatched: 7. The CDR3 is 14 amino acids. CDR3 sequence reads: CASSASGTGNGYTF. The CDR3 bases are TGTGCCAGCAGTGCATCCGGGACAGGAAATGGCTACACCTTC.

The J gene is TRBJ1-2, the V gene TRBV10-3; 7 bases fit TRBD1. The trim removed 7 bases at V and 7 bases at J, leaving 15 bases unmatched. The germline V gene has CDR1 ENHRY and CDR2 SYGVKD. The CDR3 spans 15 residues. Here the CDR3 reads CAITSKVEGATGYTF. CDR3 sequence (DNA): TGTGCCATCACGTCAAAGGTTGAGGGGGCGACTGGCTACACCTTC.

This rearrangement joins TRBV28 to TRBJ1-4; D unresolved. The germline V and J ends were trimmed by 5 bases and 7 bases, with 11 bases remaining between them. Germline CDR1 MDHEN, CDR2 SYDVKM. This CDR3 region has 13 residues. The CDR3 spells CASSGTGSEKLFF. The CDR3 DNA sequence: TGTGCCAGCAGTGGAACGGGGTCTGAAAAACTGTTTTTT.

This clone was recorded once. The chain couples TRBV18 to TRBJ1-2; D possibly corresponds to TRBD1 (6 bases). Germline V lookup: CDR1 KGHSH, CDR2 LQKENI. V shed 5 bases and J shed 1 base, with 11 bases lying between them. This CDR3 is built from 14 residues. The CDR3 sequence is CASSAAGDNYGYTF. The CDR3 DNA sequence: TGTGCCAGCTCAGCGGCAGGGGATAACTATGGCTACACCTTC.

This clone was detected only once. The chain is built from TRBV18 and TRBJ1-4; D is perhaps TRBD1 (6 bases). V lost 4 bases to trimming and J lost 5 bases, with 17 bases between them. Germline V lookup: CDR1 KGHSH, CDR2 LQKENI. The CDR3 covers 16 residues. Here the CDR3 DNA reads TGTGCCAGCTCACGAACCCTGGACAGCGTGAATGAAAAACTGTTTTTT. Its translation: CASSRTLDSVNEKLFF.

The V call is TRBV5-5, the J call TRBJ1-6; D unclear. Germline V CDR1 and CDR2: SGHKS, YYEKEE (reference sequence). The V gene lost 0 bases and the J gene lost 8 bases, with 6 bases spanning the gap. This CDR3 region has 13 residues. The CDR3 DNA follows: TGTGCCAGCAGCTTGGAAGGCCATTCACCCCTCCACTTT. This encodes CASSLEGHSPLHF. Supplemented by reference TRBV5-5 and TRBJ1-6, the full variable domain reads DAGVTQSPTHLIKTRGQQVTLRCSPISGHKSVSWYQQVLGQGPQFIFQYYEKEERGRGNFPDRFSARQFPNYSSELNVNALLLGDSALYLCASSLEGHSPLHFGNGTRLTVT.

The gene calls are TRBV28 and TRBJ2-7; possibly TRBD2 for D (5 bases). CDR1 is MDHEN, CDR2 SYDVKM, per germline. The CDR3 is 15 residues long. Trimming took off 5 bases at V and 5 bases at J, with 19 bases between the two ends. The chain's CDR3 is CASSGDQFRGNEQYF. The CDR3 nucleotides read TGTGCCAGCAGTGGAGACCAATTTCGGGGAAACGAGCAGTACTTC.